Below are 22 T cell receptor beta chains sequenced from a single sample in a study of shared clonotypes between healthy human individuals. The protocol was immunoSEQ multiplex PCR, while the TCRdb copy is restricted to in-frame clones and leaves out a portion. The repertoire includes approximately 2,300,000 clones, under 95% of them detected once, and approximately 0.41% sits in the top ten. The sequenced sample was naive CD4+ T cells from PBMCs. Subset defined: CD45RA+ positively selected. These receptor sequences come from a man aged 18 to 35 in good health. Some clones in this sample may be carry-over from other donors' samples.

Notes on this clone: The same CDR3 also results from other DNA sequences found in this sample. The chain uses TRBV18 and TRBJ2-5; D gene ambiguous. Deletions cut 1 base from V and 2 bases from J, with 8 bases between. In germline, CDR1 is KGHSH, CDR2 LQKENI. CDR3 size: 14 residues. The CDR3 loop is CASSPLHSQETQYF. The CDR3 DNA sequence: TGTGCCAGCTCACCACTCCACTCTCAAGAGACCCAGTACTTC. The entire variable domain, with the rest obtained from reference TRBV18 and TRBJ2-5, is as follows: NAGVMQNPRHLVRRRGQEARLRCSPMKGHSHVYWYRQLPEEGLKFMVYLQKENIIDESGMPKERFSAEFPKEGPSILRIQQVVRGDSAAYFCASSPLHSQETQYFGPGTRLLVL.

The chain carries TRBV9 and TRBJ2-7; perhaps TRBD2 as D (5 bases). The CDR3 extends over 16 amino acids. V was shortened by 4 bases and J by 5 bases, with 22 bases between the two germline ends. CDR1 and CDR2 from the germline V gene are SGDLS and YYNGEE. The CDR3 loop reads CASSSAHGEGPNEQYF. The CDR3 region has the DNA TGTGCCAGCAGCTCCGCACACGGAGAGGGCCCTAACGAGCAGTACTTC.

The genes are TRBV7-9 and TRBJ2-7; 7 bases match TRBD2. V shed 5 bases, J shed 2 bases, and the junction held 9 bases outside the gene matches. The CDR3 sequence is 15 residues long. From germline, CDR1 is SEHNR and CDR2 FQNEAQ (reference sequence). The CDR3 coding sequence is TGTGCCAGCAGCCGAGGCGGGAGTCACCCCTACGAGCAGTACTTC. This codes for CASSRGGSHPYEQYF.

This chain uses TRBV7-9 with TRBJ1-3, with a tentative D call TRBD1 (6 bases). CDR1 SEHNR and CDR2 FQNEAQ come from the germline V gene (reference sequence). The CDR3 consists of 16 residues. V was cut by 11 bases and J by 0 bases, with 20 bases left in between. The CDR3 here is CAGGGRQTFSGNTIYF. CDR3 in DNA: TGTGCCGGGGGCGGGAGACAGACTTTCTCTGGAAACACCATATATTTT.

The rearrangement joins TRBV9 to TRBJ2-7; 10 bases are shared with TRBD2. The CDR3 runs 15 residues. CDR1 and CDR2 from the germline V gene are SGDLS and YYNGEE. With V trimmed by 3 bases and J by 2 bases, 5 bases remained unmatched. In nucleotides, the CDR3 is TGTGCCAGCAGCGCCGGGACTAGCGCGACCTACGAGCAGTACTTC. Its translation: CASSAGTSATYEQYF.

The chain is built from TRBV5-4 and TRBJ2-7, with D perhaps TRBD1 (5 bases). V was shortened by 1 base and J by 4 bases, with 18 bases between the two germline ends. CDR3 length: 16 amino acids. The germline V gene encodes CDR1 SGHNT and CDR2 YYREEE (reference sequence). The CDR3 DNA reads as TGTGCCAGCAGCTTGTCCCCCCCCAGGGTCGGGTACGAGCAGTACTTC. It is translated as CASSLSPPRVGYEQYF.

This chain links TRBV10-3 with TRBJ2-3, with a weak D call TRBD2 (6 bases). The CDR3 is 17 amino acids. Trimming stripped 3 bases from V and 2 bases from J, with 18 bases between. Looked up from germline, CDR1 is ENHRY and CDR2 is SYGVKD. CDR3 sequence reads: CAISDRVGGGDTDTQYF. The CDR3 coding sequence is TGTGCCATCAGTGATCGGGTGGGAGGCGGAGACACAGATACGCAGTATTTT.

The rearrangement uses TRBV5-6 and TRBJ1-6; D is uncertain. Germline V lookup: CDR1 SGHDT, CDR2 YYEEEE. CDR3 length: 13 amino acids. Trimming took 6 bases from V and 7 from J, leaving 11 bases between them. CDR3 loop: CASTLQMNSPLHF. In nucleotides, the CDR3 is TGTGCCAGCACCCTCCAAATGAATTCACCCCTCCACTTT.

This chain links TRBV19 with TRBJ1-4; TRBD1 matches 7 bases. The CDR3 runs 16 residues. V lost 5 bases, J lost 0 bases, and 6 bases stayed unmatched. The germline gives CDR1 LNHDA, CDR2 SQIVND (reference sequence). As DNA, the CDR3 is TGTGCCAGTAGTGCCGACAGGGAACCAACTAATGAAAAACTGTTTTTT. The encoded protein is CASSADREPTNEKLFF. Full variable domain (remainder filled in from reference TRBV19 and TRBJ1-4): DGGITQSPKYLFRKEGQNVTLSCEQNLNHDAMYWYRQDPGQGLRLIYYSQIVNDFQKGDIAEGYSVSREKKESFPLTVTSAQKNPTAFYLCASSADREPTNEKLFFGSGTQLSVL.

The chain has TRBV5-1 and TRBJ2-7, with D perhaps matching TRBD1 (6 bases). Germline V gene lookup returns CDR1 SGHRS and CDR2 YFSETQ. This CDR3 has 15 residues. Trimming removed 4 bases at V and 12 bases at J, with 26 bases between. The CDR3 protein is CASSETPGTRWSWYF. CDR3 nucleotides: TGCGCCAGCAGCGAAACCCCCGGGACAAGGTGGAGTTGGTACTTC.

The chain combines TRBV19 with TRBJ2-7; the match to TRBD1 covers 9 bases. The CDR3 is made up of 16 amino acids. With 2 bases clipped from V and 5 bases from J, the junction kept 10 bases outside the gene matches. The V gene's germline CDR1 is LNHDA and CDR2 SQIVND (reference sequence). CDR3 region: CASSILQGAIPHEQYF. The CDR3 region has the DNA TGTGCCAGTAGTATACTACAGGGGGCTATACCCCACGAGCAGTACTTC.

The sample holds one count of this clone. This sequence joins TRBV11-1 and TRBJ2-7, with D unclear. V was shortened by 2 bases and J by 2 bases, with 16 bases between the two germline ends. CDR3 length equals 16 residues. Germline-derived CDR1 and CDR2 are SGHAT and FQDESV (reference sequence). The CDR3 region has the DNA TGTGCCAGCAGCTTAAACGGCTACCCCAACCCCTACGAGCAGTACTTC. Residues: CASSLNGYPNPYEQYF. The full variable domain, completed using reference TRBV11-1 and TRBJ2-7, is EAEVAQSPRYKITEKSQAVAFWCDPISGHATLYWYRQILGQGPELLVQFQDESVVDDSQLPKDRFSAERLKGVDSTLKIQPAELGDSAMYLCASSLNGYPNPYEQYFGPGTRLTVT.

The CDR3 spells CASSDLFLTGELFF. DNA of the CDR3: TGCGCCAGCAGTGACCTCTTCCTCACCGGGGAGCTGTTTTTT. V gene TRBV10-1 combines with J gene TRBJ2-2, with D unresolved. Trimming removed 3 bases at V and 4 bases at J, with 9 bases between. Germline assignment: CDR1 WNHNN and CDR2 SYGVQD (reference sequence). The CDR3 is made up of 14 amino acids.

The chain couples TRBV18 to TRBJ2-2; TRBD1 matches 9 bases. The CDR3 sequence is 16 residues long. The J segment lost 3 bases and the V segment lost 4 bases, leaving 6 bases of the junction unmatched. Germline CDR1 is KGHSH and CDR2 is LQKENI. CDR3 protein: CASSLNTGGHTGELFF. CDR3 sequence (DNA): TGTGCCAGCTCACTGAACACAGGGGGCCACACCGGGGAGCTGTTTTTT.

This rearrangement joins TRBV15 to TRBJ1-2, with a tentative D call TRBD1 (6 bases). This CDR3 is 14 amino acids long. Germline V lookup: CDR1 LNHNV, CDR2 YYDKDF (reference sequence). V was clipped by 0 bases and J by 8 bases, with 13 bases between them. DNA of the CDR3: TGTGCCACCAGCAGAGATGGGGGCGGTCGGGGCTACACCTTC. Protein product: CATSRDGGGRGYTF.

This clone was detected only once. The rearrangement uses TRBV7-9 and TRBJ2-7; 11 bases agree with TRBD1. The length of the CDR3 is 18 residues. J lost 4 bases, V lost 7 bases, and 18 bases had no gene match. Germline CDR1 and CDR2: SEHNR and FQNEAQ (reference sequence). CDR3 coding DNA: TGTGCCAGCACCCTCACCGGGACAGGGGGTCTTCGGTGGTACGAGCAGTACTTC. This codes for CASTLTGTGGLRWYEQYF.

V is TRBV5-1 and J is TRBJ2-1; TRBD2 matches at 8 bases. This CDR3 contains 14 residues. Germline CDR1 SGHRS, CDR2 YFSETQ. The trim removed 3 bases at V and 10 bases at J, leaving 9 bases unmatched. CDR3 nucleotides: TGCGCCAGCAGCTATGGTAGCGGGGTCGTGGAGCAGTTCTTC. As protein: CASSYGSGVVEQFF.

This sequence joins TRBV18 and TRBJ2-7; a possible D gene is TRBD2 (5 bases). The CDR3 extends over 13 amino acids. Germline assignment: CDR1 KGHSH and CDR2 LQKENI. V was clipped by 3 bases and J by 6 bases, with 12 bases between them. CDR3 region: CASSPRNEGEQYF. The CDR3 coding sequence is TGTGCCAGCTCACCTCGGAACGAGGGCGAGCAGTACTTC. Using reference TRBV18 and TRBJ2-7 for the parts outside the CDR3, the full variable domain is NAGVMQNPRHLVRRRGQEARLRCSPMKGHSHVYWYRQLPEEGLKFMVYLQKENIIDESGMPKERFSAEFPKEGPSILRIQQVVRGDSAAYFCASSPRNEGEQYFGPGTRLTVT.

V is TRBV7-8 and J is TRBJ2-7; 12 bases line up with TRBD2. CDR1 and CDR2 from the germline V gene are SGHVS and FQNEAQ. V lost 5 bases and J lost 0; bases outside the gene matches: 5. This CDR3 is built from 16 residues. The CDR3 coding sequence is TGTGCCAGCAGCCGGAAGGGACTAGCGGGCTCCTACGAGCAGTACTTC. Translation: CASSRKGLAGSYEQYF.

Concerning this clone itself: One junction end disagrees with the germline gene, perhaps due to a read error. The DNA for the CDR3 is TGTGCCAGCACCCCTCAGGGGGTAAGCTTGCTCTTC. It codes for CASTPQGVSLLF. The chain joins TRBV6-1 to TRBJ2-1; TRBD1 matches 7 bases. The CDR3 length is 12 residues. Germline CDR1 is MNHNS and CDR2 is SASEGT.

The chain is built from TRBV4-1 and TRBJ2-7; the match to TRBD1 covers 7 bases. This CDR3 spans 14 amino acids. J gave up 1 base and V 4 bases, and 4 bases lay outside the gene matches. Germline CDR1 MGHRA, CDR2 YSYEKL. The CDR3 DNA follows: TGCGCCAGCAGCCCGACAGGGTATTCCTACGAGCAGTACTTC. Residues: CASSPTGYSYEQYF.

The chain is built from TRBV27 and TRBJ1-2; 7 bases are shared with TRBD1. Germline V gene lookup returns CDR1 MNHEY and CDR2 SMNVEV (reference sequence). This CDR3 is built from 12 residues. Trimming removed 6 bases from V and 8 bases from J; junction bases left unmatched: 6. The chain's CDR3 is CASSQTGLGYTF. CDR3 coding DNA: TGTGCCAGCAGCCAGACAGGGTTAGGCTACACCTTC.